This is a list of T cell receptor beta chains from one sample in a study of OX40 agonist ivuxolimab in advanced cancers. The data were produced by immunoSEQ multiplex PCR, yet TCRdb's version contains in-frame clones alone and is incomplete. The table has 90,000 or so clones, approximately 92% seen once. The starting material was CD4+ or CD8+ T cells sorted from blood, obtained in a trial of the OX40 agonist ivuxolimab. Receptors were obtained from an adult with an advanced solid tumor such as melanoma, head and neck, liver or kidney cancer. CDR3s include the opening cysteine and the closing phenylalanine or tryptophan. Each record gives: CDR3 protein, CDR3 DNA, clone size, J gene, CDR3 length, D gene, V gene. A D gene is named only where the DNA matches it firmly. Not every row has a clone size; where given, it reads once, few, many or a size class.

CDR3: CAWSPGQGGYGYTF
DNA: TGTGCCTGGAGTCCCGGACAGGGGGGCTATGGCTACACCTTC
size: NA
J: TRBJ1-2
length: 14
D: TRBD1
V: TRBV30

CDR3: CASSIQGAGELFF
DNA: TGTGCCAGCAGCATACAGGGGGCCGGGGAGCTGTTTTTT
size: NA
J: TRBJ2-2
length: 13
D: TRBD1
V: TRBV9

CDR3: CASSNRNTEAFF
DNA: TGTGCCAGCAGTAACAGAAACACTGAAGCTTTCTTT
size: NA
J: TRBJ1-1
length: 12
D: NA
V: TRBV6-4

CDR3: CASSLDGPGSNQPQHF
DNA: TGTGCCAGCAGTTTGGACGGACCAGGAAGCAATCAGCCCCAGCATTTT
size: NA
J: TRBJ1-5
length: 16
D: NA
V: TRBV6-6

CDR3: CASSKVDRVGTEAFF
DNA: TGTGCCAGCAGCAAGGTAGACAGGGTGGGCACTGAAGCTTTCTTT
size: once
J: TRBJ1-1
length: 15
D: TRBD1
V: TRBV7-2

CDR3: CASSLPGLAVTQYF
DNA: TGTGCCAGCAGCTTGCCGGGACTAGCGGTGACGCAGTATTTT
size: NA
J: TRBJ2-3
length: 14
D: TRBD2
V: TRBV5-8

CDR3: CASGLVGQGAVGNQPQHF
DNA: TGTGCTAGTGGTTTGGTCGGACAGGGGGCCGTTGGCAATCAGCCCCAGCATTTT
size: NA
J: TRBJ1-5
length: 18
D: TRBD1
V: TRBV12-5

CDR3: CATSRDRAYQETQYF
DNA: TGTGCCACCAGCAGGGACAGGGCGTACCAAGAGACCCAGTACTTC
size: NA
J: TRBJ2-5
length: 15
D: TRBD1
V: TRBV15

CDR3: CAWKWGTLTDTQYF
DNA: TGTGCCTGGAAATGGGGTACCCTCACAGATACGCAGTATTTT
size: NA
J: TRBJ2-3
length: 14
D: NA
V: TRBV30

CDR3: CAWSQSGDQPQHF
DNA: TGTGCCTGGAGTCAATCAGGGGATCAGCCCCAGCATTTT
size: NA
J: TRBJ1-5
length: 13
D: NA
V: TRBV30

CDR3: CASSPLRGSSYEQYF
DNA: TGTGCCAGCAGCCCACTCCGTGGCAGCTCCTACGAGCAGTACTTC
size: NA
J: TRBJ2-7
length: 15
D: NA
V: TRBV27

CDR3: CASSEGSNYGYTF
DNA: TGTGCCAGCAGTGAGGGCAGTAACTATGGCTACACCTTC
size: NA
J: TRBJ1-2
length: 13
D: NA
V: TRBV2

CDR3: CASSQQAFTEAFF
DNA: TGCGCCAGCAGCCAACAGGCGTTCACTGAAGCTTTCTTT
size: NA
J: TRBJ1-1
length: 13
D: NA
V: TRBV4-3

CDR3: CASSAYAANIMNTEAFF
DNA: TGTGCCAGCAGTGCTTACGCTGCGAATATAATGAACACTGAAGCTTTCTTT
size: NA
J: TRBJ1-1
length: 17
D: NA
V: TRBV25-1

CDR3: CASLTNGWAYGYTF
DNA: TGTGCCAGCCTTACCAATGGGTGGGCCTATGGCTACACCTTC
size: NA
J: TRBJ1-2
length: 14
D: NA
V: TRBV28

CDR3: CASSSSAYSTDTQYF
DNA: TGTGCCAGCAGCTCTAGCGCATATAGCACAGATACGCAGTATTTT
size: NA
J: TRBJ2-3
length: 15
D: NA
V: TRBV7-2

CDR3: CASSIAGGLTDTQYF
DNA: TGTGCCAGCAGCATAGCGGGGGGGCTCACAGATACGCAGTATTTT
size: NA
J: TRBJ2-3
length: 15
D: TRBD2
V: TRBV2

CDR3: CASSRDINGYEQYF
DNA: TGTGCCAGTAGTAGAGACATAAATGGGTACGAGCAGTACTTC
size: NA
J: TRBJ2-7
length: 14
D: NA
V: TRBV19

CDR3: CASTRRGWTDTQYF
DNA: TGTGCCAGTACGAGGCGAGGGTGGACAGATACGCAGTATTTT
size: once
J: TRBJ2-3
length: 14
D: NA
V: TRBV19

CDR3: CASSQGQNNEQFF
DNA: TGTGCCAGCAGCCAAGGACAGAACAATGAGCAGTTCTTC
size: NA
J: TRBJ2-1
length: 13
D: NA
V: TRBV11-2

CDR3: CASSQDPGLAAQTQYF
DNA: TGTGCCAGCAGCCAAGACCCGGGACTAGCGGCACAGACCCAGTACTTC
size: NA
J: TRBJ2-5
length: 16
D: TRBD2
V: TRBV4-2

CDR3: CASRREISYNEQFF
DNA: TGTGCCAGCAGGAGGGAGATCTCCTACAATGAGCAGTTCTTC
size: NA
J: TRBJ2-1
length: 14
D: NA
V: TRBV27

CDR3: CASSLAGVGSEKLFF
DNA: TGTGCCAGTAGTTTAGCAGGGGTCGGCAGTGAAAAACTGTTTTTT
size: NA
J: TRBJ1-4
length: 15
D: NA
V: TRBV19

CDR3: CSVAGGSNQPQHF
DNA: TGCAGCGTTGCCGGCGGTAGCAATCAGCCCCAGCATTTT
size: NA
J: TRBJ1-5
length: 13
D: NA
V: TRBV29-1

CDR3: CASSGLNQPQHF
DNA: TGTGCCAGTTCTGGTCTCAATCAGCCCCAGCATTTT
size: NA
J: TRBJ1-5
length: 12
D: NA
V: TRBV19

CDR3: CASSLGVEREAFF
DNA: TGTGCCAGCAGCTTAGGAGTAGAGAGAGAAGCTTTCTTT
size: NA
J: TRBJ1-1
length: 13
D: NA
V: TRBV7-9

CDR3: CASSILKGPSSYEQYF
DNA: TGTGCCAGCAGCATTTTAAAGGGGCCCTCCTCCTACGAGCAGTACTTC
size: NA
J: TRBJ2-7
length: 16
D: NA
V: TRBV11-2

CDR3: CSVAHKTRGGIEKLFF
DNA: TGCAGCGTTGCGCACAAGACACGTGGAGGGATTGAAAAACTGTTTTTT
size: NA
J: TRBJ1-4
length: 16
D: NA
V: TRBV29-1